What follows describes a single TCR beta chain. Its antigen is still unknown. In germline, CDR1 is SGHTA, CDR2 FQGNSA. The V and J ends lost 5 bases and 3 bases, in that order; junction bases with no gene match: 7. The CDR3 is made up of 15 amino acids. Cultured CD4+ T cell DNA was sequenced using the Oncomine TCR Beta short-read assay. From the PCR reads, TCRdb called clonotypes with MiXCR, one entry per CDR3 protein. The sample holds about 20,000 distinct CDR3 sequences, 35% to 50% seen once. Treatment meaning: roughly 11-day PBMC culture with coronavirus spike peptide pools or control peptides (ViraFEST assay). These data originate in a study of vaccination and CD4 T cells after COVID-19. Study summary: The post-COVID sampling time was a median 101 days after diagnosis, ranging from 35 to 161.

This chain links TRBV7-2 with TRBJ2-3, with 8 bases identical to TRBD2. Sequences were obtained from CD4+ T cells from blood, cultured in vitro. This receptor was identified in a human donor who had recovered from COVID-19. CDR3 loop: CASSLGASGTDTQYF. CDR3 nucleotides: TGTGCCAGCAGCCTGGGGGCTAGCGGGACAGATACGCAGTATTTT.